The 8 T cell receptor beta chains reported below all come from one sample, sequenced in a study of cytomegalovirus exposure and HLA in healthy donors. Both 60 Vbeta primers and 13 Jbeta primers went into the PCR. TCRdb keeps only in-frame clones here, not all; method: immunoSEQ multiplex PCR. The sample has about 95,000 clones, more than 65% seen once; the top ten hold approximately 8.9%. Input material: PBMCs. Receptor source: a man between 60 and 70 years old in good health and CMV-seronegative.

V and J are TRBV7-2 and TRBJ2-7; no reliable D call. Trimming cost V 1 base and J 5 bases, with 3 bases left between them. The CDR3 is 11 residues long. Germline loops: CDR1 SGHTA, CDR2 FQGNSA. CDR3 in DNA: TGTGCCAGCAGCTTAGTCAACGAGCAGTACTTC. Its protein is CASSLVNEQYF.

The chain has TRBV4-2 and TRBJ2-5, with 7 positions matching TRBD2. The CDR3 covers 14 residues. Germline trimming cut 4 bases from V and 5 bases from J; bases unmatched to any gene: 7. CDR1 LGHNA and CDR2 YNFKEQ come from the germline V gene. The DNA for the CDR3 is TGTGCCAGCAGCCCGGGACTATTCCAGGAGACCCAGTACTTC. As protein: CASSPGLFQETQYF.

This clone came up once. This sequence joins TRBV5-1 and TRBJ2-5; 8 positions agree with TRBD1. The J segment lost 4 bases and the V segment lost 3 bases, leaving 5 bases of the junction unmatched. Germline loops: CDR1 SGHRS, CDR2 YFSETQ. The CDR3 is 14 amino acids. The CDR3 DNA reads TGCGCCAGCAGCTGGACAGGGACCCCAGAGACCCAGTACTTC. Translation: CASSWTGTPETQYF.

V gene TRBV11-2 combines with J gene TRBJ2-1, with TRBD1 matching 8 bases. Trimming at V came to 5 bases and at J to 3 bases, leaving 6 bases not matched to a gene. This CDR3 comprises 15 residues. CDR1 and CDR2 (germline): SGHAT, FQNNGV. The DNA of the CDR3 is TGTGCCAGCAGCGACGACAGGGGCGGCTACAATGAGCAGTTCTTC. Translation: CASSDDRGGYNEQFF. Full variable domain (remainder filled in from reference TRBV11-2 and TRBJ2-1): EAGVAQSPRYKIIEKRQSVAFWCNPISGHATLYWYQQILGQGPKLLIQFQNNGVVDDSQLPKDRFSAERLKGVDSTLKIQPAKLEDSAVYLCASSDDRGGYNEQFFGPGTRLTVL.

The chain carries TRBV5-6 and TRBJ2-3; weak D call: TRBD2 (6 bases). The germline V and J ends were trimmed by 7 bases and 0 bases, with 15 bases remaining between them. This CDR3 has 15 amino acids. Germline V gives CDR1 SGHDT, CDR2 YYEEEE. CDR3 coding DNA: TGTGCCAGCGCCCTGACGGGAGTCAGCACAGATACGCAGTATTTT. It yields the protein CASALTGVSTDTQYF.

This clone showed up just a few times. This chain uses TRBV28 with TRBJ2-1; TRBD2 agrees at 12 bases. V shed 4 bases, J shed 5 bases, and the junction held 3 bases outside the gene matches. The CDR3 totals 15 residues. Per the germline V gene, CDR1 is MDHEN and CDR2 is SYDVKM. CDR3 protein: CASSSTSGGNNEQFF. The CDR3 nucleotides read TGTGCCAGCAGTTCGACTAGCGGGGGAAACAATGAGCAGTTCTTC.

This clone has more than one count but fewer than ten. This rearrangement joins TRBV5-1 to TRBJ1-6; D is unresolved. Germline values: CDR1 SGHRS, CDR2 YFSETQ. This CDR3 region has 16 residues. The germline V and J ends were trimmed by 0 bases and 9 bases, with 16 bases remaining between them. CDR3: CASSLALLNGASPLHF. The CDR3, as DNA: TGCGCCAGCAGCTTGGCCCTACTAAATGGCGCTTCACCCCTCCACTTT. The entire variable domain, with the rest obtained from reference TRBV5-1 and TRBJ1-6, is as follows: KAGVTQTPRYLIKTRGQQVTLSCSPISGHRSVSWYQQTPGQGLQFLFEYFSETQRNKGNFPGRFSGRQFSNSRSEMNVSTLELGDSALYLCASSLALLNGASPLHFGNGTRLTVT.

CDR3 sequence reads: CASSIRLTYEQYF. The CDR3 nucleotides are TGTGCCAGTAGTATTAGACTGACCTACGAGCAGTACTTC. The chain employs TRBV19 and TRBJ2-7, with D uncertain. Germline CDR1 is LNHDA and CDR2 is SQIVND (reference sequence). Trimming removed 3 bases from V and 2 bases from J, with 8 bases in between. CDR3 length equals 13 residues.